This passage covers 20 T cell receptor beta chains from one sample sequenced in a study of cytomegalovirus exposure and HLA in healthy donors. Repertoires were generated with immunoSEQ multiplex PCR, while TCRdb's copy carries only in-frame clones and drops some. This sample has some 120,000 clones, with about 96% found just once. Specimen: PBMCs. The receptors were sampled from a man between 18 and 29 years old in good health and CMV-seronegative.

In its sample, this clone was seen once. The chain uses TRBV6-6 and TRBJ2-7, with D uncertain. Trimming took off 0 bases at V and 1 base at J, with 13 bases between the two ends. This CDR3 region has 16 residues. Germline V gene sequence: CDR1 MNHNY, CDR2 SVGAGI (reference sequence). DNA for the CDR3: TGTGCCAGCAGTTACTCCCCGACATCCCCTTCCTACGAGCAGTACTTC. It encodes CASSYSPTSPSYEQYF.

V is TRBV28 and J is TRBJ1-5; perhaps TRBD1 as D (6 bases). Germline V gives CDR1 MDHEN, CDR2 SYDVKM. The CDR3 loop spans 15 amino acids. V lost 4 bases and J lost 2, with 12 bases in between. The CDR3 bases are TGTGCCAGCAGTTCCAGGGGATGGGGCAATCAGCCCCAGCATTTT. This gives the protein CASSSRGWGNQPQHF.

V usage is TRBV19 and J usage is TRBJ1-5, with D possibly being TRBD1 (5 bases). This CDR3 spans 14 amino acids. The V and J ends lost 5 bases and 5 bases respectively, with 13 bases between them. The V gene's germline CDR1 is LNHDA and CDR2 SQIVND (reference sequence). The CDR3 nucleotides are TGTGCCAGTAGTCGCAGGGAGGGAGATCAGCCCCAGCATTTT. This sequence encodes CASSRREGDQPQHF.

This clone has only one observation. The J gene is TRBJ2-7, the V gene TRBV5-1; 14 bases map to TRBD2. With V trimmed by 0 bases and J by 3 bases, 2 bases remained unmatched. The CDR3 totals 16 residues. Germline CDR1 reads SGHRS; CDR2 reads YFSETQ. The CDR3 DNA reads TGCGCCAGCAGCTTGGGACTAGCGGGAGGGCTCTACGAGCAGTACTTC. Amino acid sequence: CASSLGLAGGLYEQYF.

V gene TRBV30 combines with J gene TRBJ2-1; TRBD2 might be the D (6 bases). Trimming took off 5 bases at V and 2 bases at J, with 10 bases between the two ends. Germline V gives CDR1 GTSNPN, CDR2 SVGIG (reference sequence). This CDR3 region has 13 residues. The CDR3 sequence is CAWAGGTYNEQFF. CDR3 DNA sequence: TGTGCCTGGGCCGGGGGAACCTACAATGAGCAGTTCTTC.

This clone was counted once. The chain links TRBV4-3 to TRBJ2-2; D is undetermined. Germline CDR1 is LGHNA and CDR2 is YSLEER. The CDR3 is made up of 13 amino acids. Trimming stripped 7 bases from V and 3 bases from J, with 9 bases between. CDR3 amino acids: CASTYGDTGELFF. The CDR3 DNA reads TGCGCCAGCACCTACGGTGACACCGGGGAGCTGTTTTTT.

The genes are TRBV4-1 and TRBJ2-1, with 8 bases aligning to TRBD2. Germline CDR1 reads MGHRA; CDR2 reads YSYEKL. Losses at the gene ends were 2 bases for V and 7 bases for J; bases not matched to a gene: 4. The CDR3 extends over 14 amino acids. DNA of the CDR3: TGCGCCAGCAGCCAACAGGCTAGCGGGAATGAGCAGTTCTTC. Its translation: CASSQQASGNEQFF.

In this sample, this clone turned up once. This rearrangement joins TRBV7-3 to TRBJ1-2; D is uncertain. This CDR3 contains 15 residues. The V end was cut by 2 bases, the J end by 4 bases, with 14 bases between. Germline loops: CDR1 SGHTA, CDR2 FQGTGA. CDR3 loop: CASSLDGRDSYGYTF. DNA of the CDR3: TGTGCCAGCAGCTTAGATGGGCGGGATAGCTATGGCTACACCTTC.

J is TRBJ2-7 and V is TRBV30, with TRBD2 matching over 11 bases. Germline CDR1 and CDR2: GTSNPN and SVGIG (reference sequence). The CDR3 consists of 12 residues. The J segment lost 4 bases and the V segment lost 4 bases, leaving 0 bases of the junction unmatched. Written as DNA, the CDR3 is TGTGCCTGGACTAGCGGGAGGTACGAGCAGTACTTC. Amino acids: CAWTSGRYEQYF. Filled out from reference TRBV30 and TRBJ2-7, the complete variable domain reads SQTIHQWPATLVQPVGSPLSLECTVEGTSNPNLYWYRQAAGRGLQLLFYSVGIGQISSEVPQNLSASRPQDRQFILSSKKLLLSDSGFYLCAWTSGRYEQYFGPGTRLTVT.

The chain carries TRBV19 and TRBJ2-7; 8 bases align to TRBD1. V lost 5 bases to trimming and J lost 3 bases; unmatched junction nucleotides: 6. Germline lookup yields CDR1 LNHDA and CDR2 SQIVND (reference sequence). The CDR3 extends over 14 amino acids. CDR3 region: CASSLDREVYEQYF. CDR3 nucleotide sequence: TGTGCCAGTAGTCTGGACAGGGAGGTCTACGAGCAGTACTTC.

V gene TRBV5-4 combines with J gene TRBJ2-7, with 7 bases identical to TRBD2. The germline V gene encodes CDR1 SGHNT and CDR2 YYREEE (reference sequence). With 3 bases clipped from V and 3 bases from J, the junction kept 3 bases outside the gene matches. This CDR3 is 13 amino acids long. The CDR3 loop is CASSWRGGYEQYF. CDR3 coding DNA: TGTGCCAGCAGCTGGCGCGGGGGCTACGAGCAGTACTTC. The entire variable domain, with the rest obtained from reference TRBV5-4 and TRBJ2-7, is as follows: ETGVTQSPTHLIKTRGQQVTLRCSSQSGHNTVSWYQQALGQGPQFIFQYYREEENGRGNFPPRFSGLQFPNYSSELNVNALELDDSALYLCASSWRGGYEQYFGPGTRLTVT.

The chain has TRBV19 and TRBJ2-1; unclear D gene. The CDR3 extends over 12 amino acids. CDR1 and CDR2 (germline): LNHDA, SQIVND (reference sequence). V was trimmed by 3 bases and J by 7 bases, leaving 7 bases between them. This CDR3 is CASSILGNEQFF. CDR3 DNA: TGTGCCAGTAGTATCCTCGGTAATGAGCAGTTCTTC.

V is TRBV27 and J is TRBJ1-4, with D possibly matching TRBD1 (5 bases). Germline CDR1 and CDR2: MNHEY and SMNVEV (reference sequence). CDR3 length equals 19 residues. V shed 6 bases and J shed 1 base, with 24 bases lying between them. The CDR3 sequence is CASRKSKGVSWVTNEKLFF. The DNA for the CDR3 is TGTGCCAGCAGAAAAAGCAAAGGGGTATCCTGGGTAACTAATGAAAAACTGTTTTTT.

A few counts support this clone. V is TRBV7-2 and J is TRBJ2-2, with D unclear. The V end lost 4 bases, the J end lost 5 bases, and 2 bases lay between the germline ends. This CDR3 spans 11 amino acids. Germline V gene sequence: CDR1 SGHTA, CDR2 FQGNSA. The CDR3: CASSSTGELFF. The CDR3 coding sequence is TGTGCCAGCAGCTCGACCGGGGAGCTGTTTTTT.

The chain carries TRBV4-2 and TRBJ2-1, with 7 bases identical to TRBD1. The CDR3 is made up of 18 amino acids. The junction had 11 bases not matched to a gene; V was cut back by 3 bases and J by 0 bases. Germline V gives CDR1 LGHNA, CDR2 YNFKEQ. The CDR3, as DNA: TGTGCCAGCAGCCAGGTTTTGGGACAGCCCAGCTCCTACAATGAGCAGTTCTTC. This translates into CASSQVLGQPSSYNEQFF.

This chain uses TRBV7-8 with TRBJ2-1, with D tentatively TRBD1 (5 bases). The V gene's germline CDR1 is SGHVS and CDR2 FQNEAQ. This CDR3 has 17 residues. V lost 5 bases to trimming and J lost 0 bases, with 17 bases between them. In DNA form, the CDR3 reads TGTGCCAGCAGCCTCAGGGCGAGCGCCAGCTCCTACAATGAGCAGTTCTTC. This gives the protein CASSLRASASSYNEQFF.

This clone has only one observation. The chain recombines TRBV7-2 with TRBJ2-7; TRBD2 matches at 16 bases. The germline V gene has CDR1 SGHTA and CDR2 FQGNSA. V gave up 2 bases and J gave up 2 bases; unmatched junction bases: 3. This CDR3 is built from 17 residues. DNA for the CDR3: TGTGCCAGCAGCTTAATAGGGACTAGCGGGAGGGCCTACGAGCAGTACTTC. It translates to CASSLIGTSGRAYEQYF.

This chain joins TRBV7-9 and TRBJ2-2; 11 positions match TRBD2. The CDR3 is 17 amino acids. Germline trimming cut 5 bases from V and 6 bases from J; bases unmatched to any gene: 11. Germline-derived CDR1 and CDR2 are SEHNR and FQNEAQ (reference sequence). The CDR3 loop reads CASSPRTSSGRAGELFF. The CDR3 nucleotides are TGTGCCAGCAGCCCGCGAACTAGTAGCGGGAGGGCCGGGGAGCTGTTTTTT.

V gene TRBV7-2 combines with J gene TRBJ2-3; 10 bases match TRBD2. Losses at the gene ends were 2 bases for V and 6 bases for J; bases not matched to a gene: 8. Germline V gene data show CDR1 as SGHTA and CDR2 as FQGNSA. The CDR3 has 16 residues. The CDR3, as DNA: TGTGCCAGCAGCTTAAGCGGGGGGGAGGGTCTCGATACGCAGTATTTT. Its translation: CASSLSGGEGLDTQYF.

This sequence joins TRBV10-3 and TRBJ2-1; 10 nucleotides line up with TRBD2. The CDR3 extends over 16 amino acids. After removal of 5 bases from V and 2 bases from J, the junction contained 6 bases not matched to a gene. Germline CDR1 and CDR2: ENHRY and SYGVKD. This CDR3 is CAISPRTSGTYNEQFF. The CDR3 nucleotides are TGTGCCATCAGTCCCCGGACTAGCGGCACCTACAATGAGCAGTTCTTC.